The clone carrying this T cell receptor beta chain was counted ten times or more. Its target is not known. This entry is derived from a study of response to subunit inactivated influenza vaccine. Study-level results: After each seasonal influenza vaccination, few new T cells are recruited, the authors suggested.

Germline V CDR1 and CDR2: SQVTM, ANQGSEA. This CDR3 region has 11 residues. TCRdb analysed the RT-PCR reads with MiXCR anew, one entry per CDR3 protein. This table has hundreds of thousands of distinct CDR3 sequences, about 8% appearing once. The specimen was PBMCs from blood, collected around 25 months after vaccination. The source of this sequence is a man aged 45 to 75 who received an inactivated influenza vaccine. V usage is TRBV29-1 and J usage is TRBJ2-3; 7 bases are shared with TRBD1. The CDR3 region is CSPQGADTQYF. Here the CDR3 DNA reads TGCAGTCCCCAGGGGGCAGATACGCAGTATTTT.